This T cell receptor beta chain was retrieved from a study of cytomegalovirus exposure and HLA in healthy donors. The CDR3 sequence is 14 residues long. CDR1 is MGHRA, CDR2 YSYEKL, per germline. V lost 6 bases to trimming and J lost 3 bases, with 12 bases between them. Assay used: immunoSEQ multiplex PCR; TCRdb lists only in-frame clones, some missing. The table shows 120,000 or so clones, with approximately 95% occurring only once. Sequencing was done on a sample of PBMCs. This chain connects TRBV4-1 to TRBJ1-3; no reliable D call. This clonotype originated in a man aged 18-30 years in good health and CMV-seronegative. The CDR3 is CASRLQVFGNTIYF. DNA of the CDR3: TGCGCCAGCAGACTCCAGGTTTTTGGAAACACCATATATTTT.